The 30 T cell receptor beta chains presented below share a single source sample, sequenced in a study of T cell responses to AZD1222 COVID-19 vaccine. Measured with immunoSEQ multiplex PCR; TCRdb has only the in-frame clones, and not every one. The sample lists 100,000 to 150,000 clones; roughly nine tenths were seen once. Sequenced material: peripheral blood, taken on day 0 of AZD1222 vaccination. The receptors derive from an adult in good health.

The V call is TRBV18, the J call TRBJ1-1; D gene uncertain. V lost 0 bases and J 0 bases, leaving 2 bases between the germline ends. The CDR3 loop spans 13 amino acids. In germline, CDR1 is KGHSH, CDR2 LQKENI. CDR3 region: CASSPPVNTEAFF. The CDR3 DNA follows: TGTGCCAGCTCACCACCAGTGAACACTGAAGCTTTCTTT.

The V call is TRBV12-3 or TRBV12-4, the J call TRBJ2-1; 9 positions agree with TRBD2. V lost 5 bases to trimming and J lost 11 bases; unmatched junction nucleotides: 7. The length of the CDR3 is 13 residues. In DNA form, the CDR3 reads TGTGCCAGCAGTGGGGCCGGGACTAGCCAGCAGTTCTTC. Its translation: CASSGAGTSQQFF.

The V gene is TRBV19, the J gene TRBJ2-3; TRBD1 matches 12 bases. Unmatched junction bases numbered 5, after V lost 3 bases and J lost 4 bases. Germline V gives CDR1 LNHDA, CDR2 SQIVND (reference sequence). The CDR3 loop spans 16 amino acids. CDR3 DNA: TGTGCCAGTAGTATGTCGGGGACAGGGGGCGCAGATACGCAGTATTTT. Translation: CASSMSGTGGADTQYF.

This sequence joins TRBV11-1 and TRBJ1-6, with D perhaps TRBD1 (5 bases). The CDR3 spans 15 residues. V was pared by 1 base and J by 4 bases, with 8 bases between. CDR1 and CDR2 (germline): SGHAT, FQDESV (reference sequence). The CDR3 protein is CASSLGQTYNSPLHF. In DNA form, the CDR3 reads TGTGCCAGCAGCTTAGGACAGACTTATAATTCACCCCTCCACTTT.

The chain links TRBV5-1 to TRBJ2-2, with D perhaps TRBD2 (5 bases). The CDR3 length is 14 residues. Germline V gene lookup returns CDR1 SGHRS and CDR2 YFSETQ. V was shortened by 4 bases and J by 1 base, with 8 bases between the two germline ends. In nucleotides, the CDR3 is TGCGCCAGCAGCGGCGGGCAGAACACCGGGGAGCTGTTTTTT. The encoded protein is CASSGGQNTGELFF.

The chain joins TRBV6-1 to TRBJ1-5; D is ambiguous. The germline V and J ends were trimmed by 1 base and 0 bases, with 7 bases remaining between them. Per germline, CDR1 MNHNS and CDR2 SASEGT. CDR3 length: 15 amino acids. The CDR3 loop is CASSEGQYSNQPQHF. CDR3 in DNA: TGTGCCAGCAGTGAAGGCCAGTATAGCAATCAGCCCCAGCATTTT.

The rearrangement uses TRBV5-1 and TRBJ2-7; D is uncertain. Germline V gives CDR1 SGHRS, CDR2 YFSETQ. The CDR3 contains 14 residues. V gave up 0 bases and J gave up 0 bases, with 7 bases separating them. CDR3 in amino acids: CASSLDPASYEQYF. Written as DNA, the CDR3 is TGCGCCAGCAGCTTGGATCCAGCCTCCTACGAGCAGTACTTC.

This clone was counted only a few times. CDR3 sequence: CASSMGGGQNQPQHF. The DNA of the CDR3 is TGTGCCAGTAGTATGGGTGGGGGGCAGAATCAGCCCCAGCATTTT. V gene TRBV19 combines with J gene TRBJ1-5; tentatively, D is TRBD1 (6 bases). This CDR3 has 15 residues. V lost 3 bases and J lost 4, with 13 bases in between. CDR1 LNHDA and CDR2 SQIVND come from the germline V gene (reference sequence).

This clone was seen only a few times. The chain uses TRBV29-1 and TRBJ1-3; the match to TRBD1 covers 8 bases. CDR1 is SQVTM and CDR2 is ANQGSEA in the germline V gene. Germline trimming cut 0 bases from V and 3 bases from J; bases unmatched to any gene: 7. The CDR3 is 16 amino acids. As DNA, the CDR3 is TGCAGCGTTGAAGACCGAACAGGGGGAAGTGGAAACACCATATATTTT. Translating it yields CSVEDRTGGSGNTIYF. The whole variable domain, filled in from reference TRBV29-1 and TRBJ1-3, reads SAVISQKPSRDICQRGTSLTIQCQVDSQVTMMFWYRQQPGQSLTLIATANQGSEATYESGFVIDKFPISRPNLTFSTLTVSNMSPEDSSIYLCSVEDRTGGSGNTIYFGEGSWLTVV.

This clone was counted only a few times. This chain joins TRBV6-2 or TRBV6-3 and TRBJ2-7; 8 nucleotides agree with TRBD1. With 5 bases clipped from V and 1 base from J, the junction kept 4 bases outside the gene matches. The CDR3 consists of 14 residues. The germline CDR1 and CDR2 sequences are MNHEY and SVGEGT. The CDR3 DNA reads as TGTGCCAGCAGTCCAGGGGGCGTATCCTACGAGCAGTACTTC. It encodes CASSPGGVSYEQYF.

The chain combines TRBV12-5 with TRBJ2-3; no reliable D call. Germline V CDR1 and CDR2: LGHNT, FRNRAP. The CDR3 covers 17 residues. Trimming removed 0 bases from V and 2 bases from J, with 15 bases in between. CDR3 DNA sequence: TGTGCTAGTGGTTTGGTACTGGGCCCGACCCCCACAGATACGCAGTATTTT. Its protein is CASGLVLGPTPTDTQYF.

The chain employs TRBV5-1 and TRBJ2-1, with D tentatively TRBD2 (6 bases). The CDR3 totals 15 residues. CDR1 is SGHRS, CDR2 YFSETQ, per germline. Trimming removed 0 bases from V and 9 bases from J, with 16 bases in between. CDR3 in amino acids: CASSLGPTRHGEQFF. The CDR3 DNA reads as TGCGCCAGCAGCTTGGGGCCGACTAGACACGGTGAGCAGTTCTTC.

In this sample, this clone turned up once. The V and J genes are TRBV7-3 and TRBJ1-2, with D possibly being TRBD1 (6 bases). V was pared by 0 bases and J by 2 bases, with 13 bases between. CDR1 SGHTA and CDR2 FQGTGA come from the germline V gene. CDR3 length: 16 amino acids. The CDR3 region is CASSLTSPDRNYGYTF. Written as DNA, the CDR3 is TGTGCCAGCAGCTTAACTTCCCCGGACAGAAACTATGGCTACACCTTC.

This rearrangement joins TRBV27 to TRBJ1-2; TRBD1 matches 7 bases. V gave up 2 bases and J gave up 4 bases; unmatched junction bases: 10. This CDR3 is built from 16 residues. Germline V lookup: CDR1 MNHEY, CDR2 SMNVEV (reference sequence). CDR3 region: CASSLTGRGRVYGYTF. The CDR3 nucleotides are TGTGCCAGCAGTTTAACGGGCAGGGGGAGGGTCTATGGCTACACCTTC.

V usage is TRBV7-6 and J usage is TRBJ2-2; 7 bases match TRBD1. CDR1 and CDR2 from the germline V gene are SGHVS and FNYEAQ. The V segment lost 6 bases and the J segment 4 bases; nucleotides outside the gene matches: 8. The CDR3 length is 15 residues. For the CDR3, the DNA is TGTGCCAGCAGTTTGGGACAGTCTTTCACCGGGGAGCTGTTTTTT. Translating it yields CASSLGQSFTGELFF.

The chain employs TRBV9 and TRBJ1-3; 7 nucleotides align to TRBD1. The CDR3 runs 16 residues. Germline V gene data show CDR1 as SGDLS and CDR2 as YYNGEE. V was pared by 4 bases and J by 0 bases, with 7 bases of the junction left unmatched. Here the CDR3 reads CASSQIGQASGNTIYF. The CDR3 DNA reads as TGTGCCAGCAGCCAAATAGGACAGGCCTCTGGAAACACCATATATTTT.

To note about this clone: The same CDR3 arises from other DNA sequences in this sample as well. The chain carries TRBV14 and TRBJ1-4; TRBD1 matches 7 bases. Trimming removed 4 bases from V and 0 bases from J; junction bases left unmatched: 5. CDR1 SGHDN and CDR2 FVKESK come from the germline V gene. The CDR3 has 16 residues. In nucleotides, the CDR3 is TGTGCCAGCAGCCGGACAGGCGGTGCAACTAATGAAAAACTGTTTTTT. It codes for CASSRTGGATNEKLFF.

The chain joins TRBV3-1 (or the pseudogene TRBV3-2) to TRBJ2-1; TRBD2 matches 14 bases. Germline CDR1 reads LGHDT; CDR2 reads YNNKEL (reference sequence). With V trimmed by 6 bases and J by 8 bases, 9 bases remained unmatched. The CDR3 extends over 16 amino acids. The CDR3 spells CASRDGLAGGGDEQFF. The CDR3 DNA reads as TGTGCCAGCAGAGACGGACTAGCGGGGGGTGGCGATGAGCAGTTCTTC.

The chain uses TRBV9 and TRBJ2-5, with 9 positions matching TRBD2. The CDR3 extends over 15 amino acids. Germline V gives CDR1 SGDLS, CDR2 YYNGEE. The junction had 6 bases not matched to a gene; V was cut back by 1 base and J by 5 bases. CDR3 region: CASSVSGGSAETQYF. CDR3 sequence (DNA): TGTGCCAGCAGCGTAAGCGGGGGGTCTGCCGAGACCCAGTACTTC.

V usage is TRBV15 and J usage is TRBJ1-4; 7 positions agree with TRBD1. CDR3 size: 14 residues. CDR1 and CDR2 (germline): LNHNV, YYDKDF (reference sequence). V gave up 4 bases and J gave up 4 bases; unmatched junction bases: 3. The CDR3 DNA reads TGTGCCACCAGCAAAGGGACAGATAATGAAAAACTGTTTTTT. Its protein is CATSKGTDNEKLFF.

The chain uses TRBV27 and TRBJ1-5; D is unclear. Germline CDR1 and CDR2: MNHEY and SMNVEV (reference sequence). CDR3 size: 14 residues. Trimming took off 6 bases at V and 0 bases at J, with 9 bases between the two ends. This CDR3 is CASRKADSNQPQHF. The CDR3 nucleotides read TGTGCCAGCAGAAAGGCGGATAGCAATCAGCCCCAGCATTTT.

CDR3 sequence: CASSPTVGESSGANVLTF. In nucleotides, the CDR3 is TGTGCCAGCTCACCAACGGTAGGGGAAAGCTCTGGGGCCAACGTCCTGACTTTC. The V call is TRBV18, the J call TRBJ2-6, with TRBD1 as a possible D gene (5 bases). V was cut by 2 bases and J by 0 bases, with 14 bases left in between. The CDR3 length is 18 residues. From germline, CDR1 is KGHSH and CDR2 LQKENI.

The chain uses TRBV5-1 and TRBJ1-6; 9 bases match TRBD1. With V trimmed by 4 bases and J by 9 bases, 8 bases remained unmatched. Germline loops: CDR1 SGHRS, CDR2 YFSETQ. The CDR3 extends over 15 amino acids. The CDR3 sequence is CASSGSTGGTSPLHF. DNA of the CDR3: TGCGCCAGCAGCGGTTCCACAGGGGGCACTTCACCCCTCCACTTT.

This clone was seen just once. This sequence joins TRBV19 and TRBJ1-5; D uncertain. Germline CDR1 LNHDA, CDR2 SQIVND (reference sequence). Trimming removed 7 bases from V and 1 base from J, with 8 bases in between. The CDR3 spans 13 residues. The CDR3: CASNRRSNQPQHF. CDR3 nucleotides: TGTGCCAGTAATCGGAGGAGCAATCAGCCCCAGCATTTT.

In DNA, the CDR3 is TGTGCCAGCAGCACTTCTTATCGGACAGATCTTCACAATGAGCAGTTCTTC. Its translation: CASSTSYRTDLHNEQFF. The chain has TRBV5-4 and TRBJ2-1; a weak D match, TRBD1 (6 bases). Trimming stripped 4 bases from V and 5 bases from J, with 22 bases between. The germline CDR1 and CDR2 sequences are SGHNT and YYREEE (reference sequence). The CDR3 extends over 17 amino acids.

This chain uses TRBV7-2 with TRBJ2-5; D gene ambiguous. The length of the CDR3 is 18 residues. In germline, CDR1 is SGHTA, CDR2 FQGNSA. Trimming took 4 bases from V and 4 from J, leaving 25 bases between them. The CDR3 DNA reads TGTGCCAGCAGCTCCCCGATTTCCCTAAACGGTCCATCAGAGACCCAGTACTTC. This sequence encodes CASSSPISLNGPSETQYF.

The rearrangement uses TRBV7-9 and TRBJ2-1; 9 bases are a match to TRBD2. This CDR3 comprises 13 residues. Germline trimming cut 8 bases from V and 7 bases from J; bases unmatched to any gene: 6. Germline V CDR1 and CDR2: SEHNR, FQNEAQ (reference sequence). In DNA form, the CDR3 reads TGTGCCAGCCCGGCGGGGGGGCGGAATGAGCAGTTCTTC. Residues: CASPAGGRNEQFF. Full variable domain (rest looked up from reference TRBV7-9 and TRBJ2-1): DTGVSQNPRHKITKRGQNVTFRCDPISEHNRLYWYRQTLGQGPEFLTYFQNEAQLEKSRLLSDRFSAERPKGSFSTLEIQRTEQGDSAMYLCASPAGGRNEQFFGPGTRLTVL.

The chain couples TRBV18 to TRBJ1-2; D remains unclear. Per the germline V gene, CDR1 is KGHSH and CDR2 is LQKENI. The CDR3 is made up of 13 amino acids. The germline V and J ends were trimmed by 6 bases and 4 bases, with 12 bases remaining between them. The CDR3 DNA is TGTGCCAGCTCCCCGGTTGAGAGCTATGGCTACACCTTC. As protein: CASSPVESYGYTF.

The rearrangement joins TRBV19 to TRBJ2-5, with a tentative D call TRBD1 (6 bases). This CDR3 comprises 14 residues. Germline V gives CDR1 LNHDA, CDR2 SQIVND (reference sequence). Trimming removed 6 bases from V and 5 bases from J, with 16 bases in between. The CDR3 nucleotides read TGTGCCAGTAGCCTACCACAGGGTGGGGAGACCCAGTACTTC. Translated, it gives CASSLPQGGETQYF.

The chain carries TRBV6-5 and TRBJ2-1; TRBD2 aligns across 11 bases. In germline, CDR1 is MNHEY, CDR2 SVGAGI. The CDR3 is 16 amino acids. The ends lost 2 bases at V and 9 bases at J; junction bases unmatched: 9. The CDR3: CASSYQLPGTSGEQFF. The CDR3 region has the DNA TGTGCCAGCAGTTACCAACTGCCCGGGACTAGCGGTGAGCAGTTCTTC.